Included here is one TCR beta chain sequence, with context. This sample stems from a study of PD-L1 blockade in urothelial cancer. Overall study context: Of prior chemotherapy regimens, patients had received between 0 and 3. T cells numbered a median of about 150,000 in the blood samples. The analyses of blood took place 3 weeks (second dose) and 6 weeks after treatment start.

Libraries were prepared by immunoSEQ multiplex PCR; TCRdb keeps only in-frame clonotypes and omits some of them. The sample consists of roughly 120,000 clones, about 91% of them appearing once. The CDR3 spans 14 residues. The V gene's germline CDR1 is MDHEN and CDR2 SYDVKM. Trimming stripped 6 bases from V and 6 bases from J, with 18 bases between. Time point indicated: peripheral blood 6 weeks after treatment start. Each patient contributed between 1 and 8 total time points of blood mononuclear cells, pretreatment and during treatment. The clonotype was recovered from a man in his 60s with urothelial cancer. The starting material was PBMCs, obtained around atezolizumab (anti-PD-L1) treatment. J is TRBJ2-7 and V is TRBV28; D call uncertain. The chain's CDR3 is CASSRIATTGEQYF. The DNA of the CDR3 is TGTGCCAGCAGCCGGATAGCCACTACTGGCGAGCAGTACTTC.